These 29 T cell receptor beta chains were all obtained from the same sample, sequenced in a study of blood T cells in healthy people across ages. It was with a sample-barcoded 5' primer and a J-beta primer mix that a second PCR of roughly 7 to 12 cycles was run. One entry per CDR3 protein results from TCRdb running MiXCR on the 5' RACE reads. The table has 1.2 million to 1.5 million distinct CDR3 sequences, 45% to 70% seen once. The sequenced sample was blood. These receptors all stem from a man younger than 30 in good health.

The rearrangement joins TRBV20-1 to TRBJ2-1; no reliable D call. Germline-derived CDR1 and CDR2 are DFQATT and SNEGSKA (reference sequence). The CDR3 loop spans 13 amino acids. The CDR3 DNA is TGCAGGGCCGGGCGAGGCCCTTACAATGAGCAGTTCTTC. This codes for CRAGRGPYNEQFF.

This chain connects TRBV29-1 to TRBJ2-7; 7 nucleotides agree with TRBD2. This CDR3 spans 14 amino acids. Germline CDR1 SQVTM, CDR2 ANQGSEA. V lost 4 bases to trimming and J lost 0 bases; unmatched junction nucleotides: 6. This chain's CDR3 is CSVGRSGNSYEQYF. CDR3 nucleotides: TGCAGCGTTGGGAGGAGCGGGAACTCCTACGAGCAGTACTTC.

There are a few counts of this clonotype. This chain connects TRBV4-2 to TRBJ1-6; D remains unclear. Germline CDR1 LGHNA, CDR2 YNFKEQ. The CDR3 runs 13 residues. Trimming cost V 0 bases and J 10 bases, with 7 bases left between them. The CDR3 sequence is CASSQDLFSPLHF. CDR3 DNA: TGTGCCAGCAGCCAAGATTTGTTCTCACCCCTCCACTTT.

The V and J genes are TRBV5-1 and TRBJ2-7; TRBD2 is a possible D gene (5 bases). CDR3 size: 15 residues. V lost 0 bases and J 5 bases, leaving 15 bases between the germline ends. The V gene's germline CDR1 is SGHRS and CDR2 YFSETQ. This CDR3 is CASSLDGNLSDEQYF. CDR3 coding DNA: TGCGCCAGCAGCTTGGACGGAAACCTTAGCGACGAGCAGTACTTC.

V gene TRBV27 combines with J gene TRBJ2-3; D is ambiguous. This CDR3 is built from 16 residues. Trimming left V 4 bases short and J 2 bases short, with 16 bases between. Germline CDR1 and CDR2: MNHEY and SMNVEV (reference sequence). This CDR3 is CASSSLTGGDTDTQYF. In DNA form, the CDR3 reads TGTGCCAGCAGTTCCCTCACCGGCGGAGACACAGATACGCAGTATTTT.

The chain employs TRBV29-1 and TRBJ2-7; 7 bases align to TRBD2. CDR3 length: 14 amino acids. Germline assignment: CDR1 SQVTM and CDR2 ANQGSEA. Trimming took 8 bases from V and 7 from J; bases not matched to a gene: 17. CDR3 loop: CSKTLAGGYNEQYF. In DNA form, the CDR3 reads TGCAGCAAAACCTTAGCGGGCGGGTACAATGAGCAGTACTTC.

The J gene is TRBJ2-7, the V gene TRBV29-1, with TRBD2 matching 7 bases. Per the germline V gene, CDR1 is SQVTM and CDR2 is ANQGSEA. Trimming at V came to 6 bases and at J to 2 bases, leaving 16 bases not matched to a gene. This CDR3 region has 16 residues. CDR3 residues: CSVLVNGGGPTYEQYF. The CDR3 coding sequence is TGCAGCGTCCTGGTGAATGGCGGGGGACCAACCTACGAGCAGTACTTC.

The rearrangement joins TRBV5-5 to TRBJ2-7; D is perhaps TRBD1 (5 bases). The J call is uncertain, as TRBJ2-5 better fits the DNA end. The CDR3 runs 15 residues. The V gene's germline CDR1 is SGHKS and CDR2 YYEKEE (reference sequence). The CDR3 is CASSPGSDNEETQYF. The CDR3 bases are TGTGCCAGCAGCCCCGGGTCGGACAACGAGGAGACCCAGTACTTC.

The rearrangement links TRBV29-1 to TRBJ2-3; D remains unclear. The germline V gene encodes CDR1 SQVTM and CDR2 ANQGSEA. The V end was cut by 8 bases, the J end by 2 bases, with 17 bases between. The CDR3 length is 14 residues. For the CDR3, the DNA is TGCAGCCTTCGTAACTTGAGCTCCACAGATACGCAGTATTTT. This codes for CSLRNLSSTDTQYF.

The rearrangement uses TRBV19 and TRBJ2-1, with TRBD2 as a possible D gene (5 bases). CDR1 LNHDA and CDR2 SQIVND come from the germline V gene (reference sequence). V was shortened by 3 bases and J by 6 bases, with 6 bases between the two germline ends. This CDR3 comprises 12 residues. The CDR3 DNA is TGTGCCAGTAGTATTGGGAGCAATGAGCAGTTCTTC. Its translation: CASSIGSNEQFF.

The chain carries TRBV6-1 and TRBJ1-1; tentatively, D is TRBD1 (6 bases). The germline V gene has CDR1 MNHNS and CDR2 SASEGT. The V and J ends lost 10 bases and 1 base respectively, with 13 bases between them. CDR3 length: 13 amino acids. CDR3 region: CATLLQGNTEAFF. CDR3 nucleotides: TGTGCCACCCTTTTACAGGGGAACACTGAAGCTTTCTTT.

The chain has TRBV6-5 and TRBJ2-2; D remains ambiguous. The V gene's germline CDR1 is MNHEY and CDR2 SVGAGI. The CDR3 runs 13 residues. Deletions cut 5 bases from V and 5 bases from J, with 9 bases between. The CDR3 here is CASSPTPTGELFF. The CDR3 nucleotides read TGTGCCAGCAGTCCGACCCCGACCGGGGAGCTGTTTTTT.

The chain is built from TRBV20-1 and TRBJ2-4, with 8 bases identical to TRBD2. Per the germline V gene, CDR1 is DFQATT and CDR2 is SNEGSKA (reference sequence). The CDR3 totals 11 residues. The trim removed 2 bases at V and 9 bases at J, leaving 0 bases unmatched. The CDR3 sequence: CSARRGGIQYF. CDR3 in DNA: TGCAGTGCTAGACGGGGGGGCATTCAGTACTTC.

This clonotype was observed a few times. J is TRBJ2-4 and V is TRBV6-2 or TRBV6-3; tentatively, D is TRBD1 (5 bases). Matching the DNA end better, TRBJ2-7 makes the J call doubtful. Germline CDR1 MNHEY, CDR2 SVGEGT. The CDR3 is 14 amino acids. The CDR3 loop is CASVAGRTRDEQYF. CDR3 DNA sequence: TGTGCCAGCGTAGCCGGACGGACACGCGACGAGCAGTACTTC.

The J gene is TRBJ2-2, the V gene TRBV11-2; the match to TRBD1 covers 8 bases. The CDR3 spans 14 residues. The ends lost 4 bases at V and 7 bases at J; junction bases unmatched: 5. Germline V lookup: CDR1 SGHAT, CDR2 FQNNGV. In nucleotides, the CDR3 is TGTGCCAGCAGCTCCCAGGGGGCTATCGGGGAGCTGTTTTTT. Amino acid sequence: CASSSQGAIGELFF. Complete variable domain (other parts from reference TRBV11-2 and TRBJ2-2): EAGVAQSPRYKIIEKRQSVAFWCNPISGHATLYWYQQILGQGPKLLIQFQNNGVVDDSQLPKDRFSAERLKGVDSTLKIQPAKLEDSAVYLCASSSQGAIGELFFGEGSRLTVL.

This clonotype was detected only a few times. This chain links TRBV21-1 with TRBJ1-2; the table gives TRBD1 as D, unverified against the DNA. TRBV21-1 is shown as a pseudogene. The CDR3 loop spans 13 amino acids. The chain's CDR3 is CASSETENYGYTF. CDR3 coding DNA: TGTGCCAGCAGCGAGACAGAAAACTATGGCTACACCTTC.

This clonotype was picked up a small number of times. The rearrangement links TRBV20-1 to TRBJ2-1; unclear D gene. Germline-derived CDR1 and CDR2 are DFQATT and SNEGSKA (reference sequence). The CDR3 runs to 14 residues. The V end lost 0 bases, the J end lost 2 bases, and 8 bases lay between the germline ends. CDR3 in amino acids: CSARDGLTYNEQFF. For the CDR3, the DNA is TGCAGTGCTAGAGACGGCCTCACCTACAATGAGCAGTTCTTC.

The V gene is TRBV7-2, the J gene TRBJ2-3, with D tentatively TRBD2 (6 bases). Germline CDR1 and CDR2: SGHTA and FQGNSA. V lost 5 bases to trimming and J lost 2 bases, with 14 bases between them. The CDR3 has 15 amino acids. CDR3 region: CASSPSTGVTDTQYF. The CDR3 DNA is TGTGCCAGCAGCCCATCGACGGGAGTCACAGATACGCAGTATTTT.

V gene TRBV7-9 combines with J gene TRBJ1-6, with D perhaps TRBD1 (5 bases). This CDR3 has 16 residues. The V end lost 5 bases, the J end lost 7 bases, and 18 bases lay between the germline ends. Looked up from germline, CDR1 is SEHNR and CDR2 is FQNEAQ (reference sequence). CDR3 nucleotides: TGTGCCAGCAGCCCGACGGGAGGGGATCCCAATTCACCCCTCCACTTT. Its translation is CASSPTGGDPNSPLHF.

The gene calls are TRBV7-9 and TRBJ2-1, with 8 bases lining up with TRBD2. J lost 2 bases, V lost 5 bases, and 11 bases had no gene match. This CDR3 comprises 17 residues. Germline V gives CDR1 SEHNR, CDR2 FQNEAQ (reference sequence). CDR3 sequence (DNA): TGTGCCAGCAGCGCGCCACCGGGACTAGACCCCTACAATGAGCAGTTCTTC. Its translation: CASSAPPGLDPYNEQFF.

The genes are TRBV29-1 and TRBJ2-5; 8 bases map to TRBD2. Germline CDR1 and CDR2: SQVTM and ANQGSEA. The V and J ends lost 4 bases and 1 base, in that order; junction bases with no gene match: 5. This CDR3 is 14 amino acids long. The CDR3 DNA reads TGCAGCGTTGGCCTAGCGGGTCCCCAAGAGACCCAGTACTTC. Translated, it gives CSVGLAGPQETQYF. Using reference TRBV29-1 and TRBJ2-5 for the parts outside the CDR3, the full variable domain is SAVISQKPSRDICQRGTSLTIQCQVDSQVTMMFWYRQQPGQSLTLIATANQGSEATYESGFVIDKFPISRPNLTFSTLTVSNMSPEDSSIYLCSVGLAGPQETQYFGPGTRLLVL.

Only a few counts were recorded for this clonotype. This chain uses TRBV6-1 with TRBJ1-2; 7 nucleotides align to TRBD1. Germline V gene data show CDR1 as MNHNS and CDR2 as SASEGT. The CDR3 runs 15 residues. Trimming removed 0 bases from V and 5 bases from J; junction bases left unmatched: 6. The chain's CDR3 is CASSEAPGTEYGYTF. The CDR3 DNA follows: TGTGCCAGCAGTGAAGCCCCCGGGACAGAATATGGCTACACCTTC.

This clonotype was seen just once. The rearrangement joins TRBV29-1 to TRBJ2-6; 7 bases are a match to TRBD1. The CDR3 covers 16 residues. With V trimmed by 0 bases and J by 0 bases, 2 bases remained unmatched. The germline CDR1 and CDR2 sequences are SQVTM and ANQGSEA. The CDR3 DNA is TGCAGCGTTGAAGACTGGACAGGCTCTGGGGCCAACGTCCTGACTTTC. Translating gives CSVEDWTGSGANVLTF.

V is TRBV20-1 and J is TRBJ2-5, with 10 bases identical to TRBD2. Losses at the gene ends were 4 bases for V and 2 bases for J; bases not matched to a gene: 1. The CDR3 is 13 residues long. Germline assignment: CDR1 DFQATT and CDR2 SNEGSKA (reference sequence). CDR3: CSAIAGGQETQYF. In nucleotides, the CDR3 is TGCAGTGCTATAGCGGGGGGTCAAGAGACCCAGTACTTC.

The rearrangement uses TRBV6-2 or TRBV6-3 and TRBJ2-3; D unclear. The germline V and J ends were trimmed by 6 bases and 1 base, with 14 bases remaining between them. The CDR3 extends over 15 amino acids. Per the germline V gene, CDR1 is MNHEY and CDR2 is SVGEGT. The CDR3 loop is CASSPMIWGTDTQYF. Written as DNA, the CDR3 is TGTGCCAGCAGCCCCATGATTTGGGGCACAGATACGCAGTATTTT.

Here the CDR3 reads CASSLGVGLREYEQYF. The CDR3 DNA reads TGTGCCAGCAGCTTGGGAGTAGGGTTACGGGAGTACGAGCAGTACTTC. The chain employs TRBV7-9 and TRBJ2-7; D perhaps matches TRBD2 (6 bases). Germline CDR1 SEHNR, CDR2 FQNEAQ (reference sequence). The V end lost 3 bases, the J end lost 4 bases, and 19 bases lay between the germline ends. The CDR3 spans 16 residues. Complete variable domain (other parts from reference TRBV7-9 and TRBJ2-7): DTGVSQNPRHKITKRGQNVTFRCDPISEHNRLYWYRQTLGQGPEFLTYFQNEAQLEKSRLLSDRFSAERPKGSFSTLEIQRTEQGDSAMYLCASSLGVGLREYEQYFGPGTRLTVT.

This clonotype was seen only a few times. The chain recombines TRBV9 with TRBJ1-6; possibly TRBD1 for D (6 bases). CDR3 length: 18 residues. Trimming pared 0 bases from V and 6 bases from J, leaving 19 bases between. CDR1 is SGDLS and CDR2 is YYNGEE in the germline V gene. The CDR3 bases are TGTGCCAGCAGCGTAGAAGGGGGTCAGACAATGGGTAATTCACCCCTCCACTTT. This encodes CASSVEGGQTMGNSPLHF.

This rearrangement joins TRBV9 to TRBJ2-4; 7 bases agree with TRBD1. The J call is in doubt because the DNA end fits TRBJ2-7 better. This CDR3 has 17 residues. Germline-derived CDR1 and CDR2 are SGDLS and YYNGEE. The CDR3 loop is CASSSSSTGESPYEQYF. The CDR3 bases are TGTGCCAGCAGCAGTTCCTCCACAGGGGAGTCTCCCTACGAGCAGTACTTC.

This clonotype has only a few counts. The junction does not match germline at one end; this may be a read error. The rearrangement uses TRBV2 and TRBJ2-5; the D gene is possibly TRBD2 (6 bases). The CDR3 is made up of 13 amino acids. The germline V gene has CDR1 SNHLY and CDR2 FYNNEI. Here the CDR3 DNA reads TGTGCCAGCGTGGAGGGGAACCAGGAGACCCAGTACTTC. It encodes CASVEGNQETQYF.